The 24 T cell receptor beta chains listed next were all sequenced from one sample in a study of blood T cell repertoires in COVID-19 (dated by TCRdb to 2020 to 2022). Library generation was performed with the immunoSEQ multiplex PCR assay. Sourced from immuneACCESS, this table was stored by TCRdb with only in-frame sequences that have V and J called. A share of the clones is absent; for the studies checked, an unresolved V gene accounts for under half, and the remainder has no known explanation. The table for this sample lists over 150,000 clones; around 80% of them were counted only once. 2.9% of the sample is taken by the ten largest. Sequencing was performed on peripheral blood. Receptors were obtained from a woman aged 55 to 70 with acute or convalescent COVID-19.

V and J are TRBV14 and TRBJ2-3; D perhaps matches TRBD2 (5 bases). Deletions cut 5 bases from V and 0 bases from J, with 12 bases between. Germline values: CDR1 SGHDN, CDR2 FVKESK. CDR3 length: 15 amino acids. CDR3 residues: CASSSQAVSTDTQYF. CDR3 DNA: TGTGCCAGCAGCTCGCAAGCGGTTAGCACAGATACGCAGTATTTT.

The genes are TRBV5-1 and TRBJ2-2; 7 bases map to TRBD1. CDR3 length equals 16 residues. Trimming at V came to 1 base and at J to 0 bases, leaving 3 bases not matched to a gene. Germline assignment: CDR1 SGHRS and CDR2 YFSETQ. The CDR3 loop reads CASSLTQGANTGELFF. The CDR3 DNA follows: TGCGCCAGCAGCTTGACTCAGGGGGCGAACACCGGGGAGCTGTTTTTT.

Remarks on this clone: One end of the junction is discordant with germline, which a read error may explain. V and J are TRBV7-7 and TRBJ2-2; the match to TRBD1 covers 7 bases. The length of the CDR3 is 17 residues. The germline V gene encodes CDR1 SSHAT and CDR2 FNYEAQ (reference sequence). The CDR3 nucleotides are TGTGCTAGCAGCTTCCTACAGGGGCCCCCCGTTACCGGGGAGCTGTTTTTT. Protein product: CASSFLQGPPVTGELFF.

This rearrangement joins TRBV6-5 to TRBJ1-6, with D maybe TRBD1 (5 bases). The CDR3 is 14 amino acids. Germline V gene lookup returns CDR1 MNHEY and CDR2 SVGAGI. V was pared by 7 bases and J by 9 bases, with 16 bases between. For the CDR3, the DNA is TGTGCCAGCACCAACCGGGGGTTGAGTTCACCCCTCCACTTT. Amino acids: CASTNRGLSSPLHF.

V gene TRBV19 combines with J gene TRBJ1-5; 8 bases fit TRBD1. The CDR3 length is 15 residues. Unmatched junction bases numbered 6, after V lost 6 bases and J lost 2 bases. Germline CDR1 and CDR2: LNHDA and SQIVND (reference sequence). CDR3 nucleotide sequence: TGTGCCAGTAGAGGGACGGACAGGGGCAATCAGCCCCAGCATTTT. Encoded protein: CASRGTDRGNQPQHF.

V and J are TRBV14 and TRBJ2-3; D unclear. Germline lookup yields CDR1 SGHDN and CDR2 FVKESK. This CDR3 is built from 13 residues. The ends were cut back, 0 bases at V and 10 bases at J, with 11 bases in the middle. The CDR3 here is CASSQDLRMAQYF. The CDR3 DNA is TGTGCCAGCAGCCAAGATCTCAGGATGGCGCAGTATTTT. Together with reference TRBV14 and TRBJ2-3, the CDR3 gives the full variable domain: EAGVTQFPSHSVIEKGQTVTLRCDPISGHDNLYWYRRVMGKEIKFLLHFVKESKQDESGMPNNRFLAERTGGTYSTLKVQPAELEDSGVYFCASSQDLRMAQYFGPGTRLTVL.

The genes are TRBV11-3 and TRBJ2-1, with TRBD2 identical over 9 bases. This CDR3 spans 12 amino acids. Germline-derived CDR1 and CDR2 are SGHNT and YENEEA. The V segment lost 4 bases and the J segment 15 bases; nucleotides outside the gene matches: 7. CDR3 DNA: TGTGCCAGCAGCTCCCAGCGGGGGGCCCCGTTCTTC. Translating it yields CASSSQRGAPFF.

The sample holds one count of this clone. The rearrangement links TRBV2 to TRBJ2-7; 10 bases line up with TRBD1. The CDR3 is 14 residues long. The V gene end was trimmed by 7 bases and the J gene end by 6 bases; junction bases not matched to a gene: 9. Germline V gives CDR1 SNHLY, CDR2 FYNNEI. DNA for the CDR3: TGTGCCAGCATTGCCGGGACAGGGGATCTCGAGCAGTACTTC. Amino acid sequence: CASIAGTGDLEQYF.

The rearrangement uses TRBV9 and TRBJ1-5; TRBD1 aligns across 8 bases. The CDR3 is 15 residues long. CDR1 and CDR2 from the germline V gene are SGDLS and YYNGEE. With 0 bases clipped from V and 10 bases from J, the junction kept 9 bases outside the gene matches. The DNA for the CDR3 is TGTGCCAGCAGCGTAGAAGGGACAGGTTCGAACCCCCAGCATTTT. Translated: CASSVEGTGSNPQHF. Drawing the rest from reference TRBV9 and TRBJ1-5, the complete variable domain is DSGVTQTPKHLITATGQRVTLRCSPRSGDLSVYWYQQSLDQGLQFLIQYYNGEERAKGNILERFSAQQFPDLHSELNLSSLELGDSALYFCASSVEGTGSNPQHFGDGTRLSIL.

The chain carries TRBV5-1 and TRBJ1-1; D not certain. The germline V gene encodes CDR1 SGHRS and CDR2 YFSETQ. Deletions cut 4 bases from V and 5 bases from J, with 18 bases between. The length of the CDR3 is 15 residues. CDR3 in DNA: TGCGCCAGCAGCCCCATAACGGGAAGAAATACTGAAGCTTTCTTT. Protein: CASSPITGRNTEAFF.

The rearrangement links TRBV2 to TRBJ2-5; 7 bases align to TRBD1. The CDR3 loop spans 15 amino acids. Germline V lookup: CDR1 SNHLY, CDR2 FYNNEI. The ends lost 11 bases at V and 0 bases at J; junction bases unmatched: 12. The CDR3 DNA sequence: TGTGCCGGGCGAGCCAGGGACAGTTACCAAGAGACCCAGTACTTC. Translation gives CAGRARDSYQETQYF.

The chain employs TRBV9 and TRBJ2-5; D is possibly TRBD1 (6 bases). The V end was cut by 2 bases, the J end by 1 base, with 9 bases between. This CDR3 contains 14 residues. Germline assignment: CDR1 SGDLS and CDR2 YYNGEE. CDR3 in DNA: TGTGCCAGCAGCGTGGGGACAACCCAAGAGACCCAGTACTTC. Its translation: CASSVGTTQETQYF.

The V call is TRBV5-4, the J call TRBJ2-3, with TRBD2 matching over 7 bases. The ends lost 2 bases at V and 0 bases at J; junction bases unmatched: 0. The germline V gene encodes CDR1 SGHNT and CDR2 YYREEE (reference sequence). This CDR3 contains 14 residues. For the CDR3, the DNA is TGTGCCAGCAGCTTTAGCGGGAGCACAGATACGCAGTATTTT. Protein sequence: CASSFSGSTDTQYF.

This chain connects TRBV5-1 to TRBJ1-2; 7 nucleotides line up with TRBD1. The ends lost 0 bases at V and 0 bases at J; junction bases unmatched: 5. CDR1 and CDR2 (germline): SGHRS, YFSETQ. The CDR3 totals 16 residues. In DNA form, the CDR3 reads TGCGCCAGCAGCTTGGACGGGGACAGAACTAACTATGGCTACACCTTC. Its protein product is CASSLDGDRTNYGYTF.

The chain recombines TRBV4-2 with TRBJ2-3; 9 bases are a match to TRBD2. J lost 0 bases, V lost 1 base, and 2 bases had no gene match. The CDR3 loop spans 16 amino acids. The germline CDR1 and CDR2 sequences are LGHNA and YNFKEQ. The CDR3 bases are TGTGCCAGCAGCCAAGCCCTAGCGGGAAGCACAGATACGCAGTATTTT. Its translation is CASSQALAGSTDTQYF.

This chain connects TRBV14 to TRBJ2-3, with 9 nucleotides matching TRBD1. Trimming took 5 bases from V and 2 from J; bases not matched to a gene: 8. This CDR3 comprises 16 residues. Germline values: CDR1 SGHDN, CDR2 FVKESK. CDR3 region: CASSATQGASTDTQYF. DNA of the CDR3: TGTGCCAGCAGCGCAACACAGGGGGCCTCCACAGATACGCAGTATTTT.

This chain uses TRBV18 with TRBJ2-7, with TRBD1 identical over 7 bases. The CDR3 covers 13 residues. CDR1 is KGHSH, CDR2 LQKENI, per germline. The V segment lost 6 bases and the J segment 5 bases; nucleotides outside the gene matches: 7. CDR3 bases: TGTGCCAGCTCCGAGGACAGGAGTAACGAGCAGTACTTC. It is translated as CASSEDRSNEQYF.

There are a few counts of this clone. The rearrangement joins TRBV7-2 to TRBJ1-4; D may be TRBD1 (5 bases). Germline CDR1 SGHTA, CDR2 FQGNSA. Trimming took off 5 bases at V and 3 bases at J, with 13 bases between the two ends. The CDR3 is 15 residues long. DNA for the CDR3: TGTGCCAGCAGCCACGGGGGGAGGCCTAATGAAAAACTGTTTTTT. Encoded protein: CASSHGGRPNEKLFF.

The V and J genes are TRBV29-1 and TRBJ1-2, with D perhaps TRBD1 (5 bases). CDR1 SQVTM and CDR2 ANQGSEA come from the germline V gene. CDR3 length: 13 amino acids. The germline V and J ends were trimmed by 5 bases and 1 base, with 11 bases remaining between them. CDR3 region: CSVQSGHNYGYTF. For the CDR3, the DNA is TGCAGCGTTCAATCAGGGCATAACTATGGCTACACCTTC.

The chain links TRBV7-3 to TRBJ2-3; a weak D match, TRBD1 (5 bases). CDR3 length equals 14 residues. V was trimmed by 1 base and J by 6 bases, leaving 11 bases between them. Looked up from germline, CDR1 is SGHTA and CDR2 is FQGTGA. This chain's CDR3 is CASSLSQGGDTQYF. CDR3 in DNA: TGTGCCAGCAGCTTAAGCCAGGGTGGGGATACGCAGTATTTT.

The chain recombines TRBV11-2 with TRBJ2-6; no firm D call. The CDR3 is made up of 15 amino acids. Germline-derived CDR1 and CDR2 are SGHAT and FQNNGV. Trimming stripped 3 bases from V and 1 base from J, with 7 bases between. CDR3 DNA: TGTGCCAGCAGCTTGGCACAATCTGGGGCCAACGTCCTGACTTTC. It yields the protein CASSLAQSGANVLTF.

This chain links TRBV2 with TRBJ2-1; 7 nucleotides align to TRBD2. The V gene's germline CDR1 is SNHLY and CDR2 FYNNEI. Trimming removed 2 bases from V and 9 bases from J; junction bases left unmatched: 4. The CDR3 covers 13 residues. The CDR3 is CASSERGEGEQFF. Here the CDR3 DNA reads TGTGCCAGCAGTGAACGGGGGGAGGGTGAGCAGTTCTTC.

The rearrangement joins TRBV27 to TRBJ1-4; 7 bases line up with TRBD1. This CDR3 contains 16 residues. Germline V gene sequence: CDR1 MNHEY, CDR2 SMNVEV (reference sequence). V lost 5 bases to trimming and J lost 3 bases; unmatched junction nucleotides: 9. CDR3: CASSEYRGSPNEKLFF. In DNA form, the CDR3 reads TGTGCCAGCAGTGAATACAGGGGAAGTCCTAATGAAAAACTGTTTTTT.

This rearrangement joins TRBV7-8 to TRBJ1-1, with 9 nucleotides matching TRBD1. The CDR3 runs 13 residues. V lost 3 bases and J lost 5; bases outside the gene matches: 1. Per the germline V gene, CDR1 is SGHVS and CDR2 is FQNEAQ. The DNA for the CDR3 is TGTGCCAGCAGCTTTGGGACAGGGACTGAAGCTTTCTTT. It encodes CASSFGTGTEAFF.